The 27 T cell receptor beta chains listed next were all sequenced from one sample in a study of blood T cell repertoires in COVID-19. The protocol was immunoSEQ multiplex PCR, while the TCRdb copy is restricted to in-frame clones and leaves out a portion. There are around 140,000 clones in the sample; 85% to 90% occur only once, and 35% to 40% lies in the top ten. Sequenced material: peripheral blood. Every receptor here comes from a man over 45 who had recovered from COVID-19.

The V call is TRBV3-1 (or the pseudogene TRBV3-2), the J call TRBJ2-5, with a possible D match to TRBD2 (6 bases). Per germline, CDR1 LGHDT and CDR2 YNNKEL (reference sequence). Trimming pared 7 bases from V and 5 bases from J, leaving 14 bases between. There are 13 residues in the CDR3. The CDR3 loop reads CASNLKGGETQYF. CDR3 in DNA: TGTGCCAGCAACCTTAAAGGAGGGGAGACCCAGTACTTC.

The chain links TRBV25-1 to TRBJ1-3; no clear D gene. Germline loops: CDR1 MGHDK, CDR2 SYGVNS. The CDR3 is 13 amino acids. V lost 4 bases to trimming and J lost 4 bases, with 8 bases between them. The CDR3 bases are TGTGCCAGCAGTGGAGGTTTCGGAAACACCATATATTTT. Its protein product is CASSGGFGNTIYF.

The V gene is TRBV9, the J gene TRBJ2-5; TRBD1 is a possible D gene (5 bases). The CDR3 is 12 residues long. Germline CDR1 SGDLS, CDR2 YYNGEE. V was pared by 4 bases and J by 2 bases, with 6 bases between. In DNA, the CDR3 is TGTGCCAGCAGCAGGGGACAAGAGACCCAGTACTTC. Translation: CASSRGQETQYF.

The genes are TRBV19 and TRBJ1-2; 11 nucleotides match TRBD1. The J segment lost 0 bases and the V segment lost 3 bases, leaving 3 bases of the junction unmatched. CDR3 length: 16 amino acids. Per the germline V gene, CDR1 is LNHDA and CDR2 is SQIVND (reference sequence). The CDR3: CASSILGQGANYGYTF. The CDR3 DNA sequence: TGTGCCAGTAGTATCCTGGGACAGGGGGCTAACTATGGCTACACCTTC.

This chain joins TRBV10-3 and TRBJ1-1; 11 bases agree with TRBD1. CDR1 is ENHRY, CDR2 SYGVKD, per germline. The CDR3 consists of 15 residues. V shed 8 bases, J shed 0 bases, and the junction held 5 bases outside the gene matches. The chain's CDR3 is CAIGDRGFMNTEAFF. The CDR3 bases are TGTGCCATCGGGGACAGGGGGTTTATGAACACTGAAGCTTTCTTT.

This clone appeared a few times. The chain combines TRBV6-5 with TRBJ1-1; no firm D call. This CDR3 has 13 amino acids. The V end lost 0 bases, the J end lost 10 bases, and 12 bases lay between the germline ends. Germline assignment: CDR1 MNHEY and CDR2 SVGAGI. This CDR3 is CASSYSPEMAAFF. The CDR3 coding sequence is TGTGCCAGCAGTTACTCTCCGGAGATGGCAGCTTTCTTT.

This CDR3 reads CASSRAGQSTDTQYF. CDR3 bases: TGTGCCAGCAGCCGTGCCGGACAGAGCACAGATACGCAGTATTTT. The chain carries TRBV7-6 and TRBJ2-3; the D gene is possibly TRBD1 (6 bases). The germline gives CDR1 SGHVS, CDR2 FNYEAQ. V was clipped by 5 bases and J by 0 bases, with 12 bases between them. The CDR3 totals 15 residues.

This chain uses TRBV7-2 with TRBJ2-1; D unclear. CDR3 length: 15 residues. Trimming removed 0 bases at V and 4 bases at J, with 10 bases between. Germline CDR1 and CDR2: SGHTA and FQGNSA. This CDR3 reads CASSLALASYNEQFF. DNA of the CDR3: TGTGCCAGCAGCTTAGCTCTGGCCAGTTACAATGAGCAGTTCTTC.

The chain carries TRBV10-2 and TRBJ1-5; 7 bases are a match to TRBD1. J lost 4 bases, V lost 6 bases, and 0 bases had no gene match. Germline V CDR1 and CDR2: WSHSY, SAAADI. The CDR3 covers 12 residues. In DNA form, the CDR3 reads TGCGCCAGCAGACAGGGGAATCAGCCCCAGCATTTT. This gives the protein CASRQGNQPQHF.

The chain employs TRBV30 and TRBJ1-1; tentatively, D is TRBD1 (5 bases). Per the germline V gene, CDR1 is GTSNPN and CDR2 is SVGIG (reference sequence). With 6 bases removed from V and 1 base from J, the gap between germline ends came to 15 bases. This CDR3 is 14 amino acids long. Here the CDR3 reads CACNRQPPNTEAFF. CDR3 nucleotides: TGTGCCTGCAACAGACAGCCCCCGAACACTGAAGCTTTCTTT.

In DNA form, the CDR3 reads TGTGCCTGCCGTCGGCGGGAACCCTATGGCTACACCTTC. Translation gives CACRRREPYGYTF. This chain connects TRBV30 to TRBJ1-2; no definite D call. The germline V gene has CDR1 GTSNPN and CDR2 SVGIG (reference sequence). The CDR3 spans 13 residues. Between the trimmed V and J ends, which lost 6 bases and 4 bases, there was a span of 15 bases.

This clone was counted ten times or more. The rearrangement links TRBV7-6 to TRBJ2-2; 8 bases are shared with TRBD1. The CDR3 totals 15 residues. Germline assignment: CDR1 SGHVS and CDR2 FNYEAQ. The V and J ends lost 6 bases and 1 base, in that order; junction bases with no gene match: 4. Written as DNA, the CDR3 is TGTGCCAGCAGAACCGGGACAGGGAACACCGGGGAGCTGTTTTTT. Its translation: CASRTGTGNTGELFF.

The chain has TRBV18 and TRBJ1-5, with D unresolved. Germline CDR1 is KGHSH and CDR2 is LQKENI. With 2 bases removed from V and 0 bases from J, the gap between germline ends came to 14 bases. The CDR3 consists of 17 residues. The CDR3 reads CASSPFGGLHSNQPQHF. The CDR3, as DNA: TGTGCCAGCTCACCATTCGGCGGGCTCCATAGCAATCAGCCCCAGCATTTT. Full variable domain (remainder filled in from reference TRBV18 and TRBJ1-5): NAGVMQNPRHLVRRRGQEARLRCSPMKGHSHVYWYRQLPEEGLKFMVYLQKENIIDESGMPKERFSAEFPKEGPSILRIQQVVRGDSAAYFCASSPFGGLHSNQPQHFGDGTRLSIL.

The rearrangement joins TRBV4-3 to TRBJ1-2, with D perhaps matching TRBD1 (5 bases). V was shortened by 0 bases and J by 4 bases, with 9 bases between the two germline ends. CDR3 length equals 14 residues. Germline V CDR1 and CDR2: LGHNA, YSLEER. As DNA, the CDR3 is TGCGCCAGCAGCCAAGAGCCCCAGGGCTATGGCTACACCTTC. Protein product: CASSQEPQGYGYTF.

In its sample, this clone was seen once. The chain carries TRBV2 and TRBJ2-2; D remains ambiguous. The CDR3 has 15 residues. Germline CDR1 SNHLY, CDR2 FYNNEI. V was shortened by 2 bases and J by 4 bases, with 11 bases between the two germline ends. CDR3 in DNA: TGTGCCAGCAGTGAATTAGAGAGCTCCACCGGGGAGCTGTTTTTT. Translated: CASSELESSTGELFF.

The V call is TRBV30, the J call TRBJ1-1; 9 bases map to TRBD1. With V trimmed by 0 bases and J by 6 bases, 8 bases remained unmatched. This CDR3 contains 15 residues. CDR1 GTSNPN and CDR2 SVGIG come from the germline V gene (reference sequence). The CDR3 sequence is CAWSVDHRDRAEAFF. CDR3 bases: TGTGCCTGGAGTGTAGATCACCGGGACAGGGCTGAAGCTTTCTTT. Full variable domain (outside the CDR3, taken from reference TRBV30 and TRBJ1-1): SQTIHQWPATLVQPVGSPLSLECTVEGTSNPNLYWYRQAAGRGLQLLFYSVGIGQISSEVPQNLSASRPQDRQFILSSKKLLLSDSGFYLCAWSVDHRDRAEAFFGQGTRLTVV.

The chain combines TRBV27 with TRBJ1-2, with TRBD1 matching over 9 bases. Germline CDR1 reads MNHEY; CDR2 reads SMNVEV (reference sequence). The CDR3 loop spans 13 amino acids. The V segment lost 0 bases and the J segment 7 bases; nucleotides outside the gene matches: 0. DNA of the CDR3: TGTGCCAGCAGTTTATCGGACAGGGGTGGCTACACCTTC. It is translated as CASSLSDRGGYTF.

The chain uses TRBV4-3 and TRBJ1-5, with D possibly matching TRBD1 (5 bases). Trimming cost V 4 bases and J 2 bases, with 9 bases left between them. The CDR3 extends over 14 amino acids. CDR1 is LGHNA, CDR2 YSLEER, per germline. CDR3 protein: CASSPTTGNQPQHF. CDR3 bases: TGCGCCAGCAGCCCCACGACAGGCAATCAGCCCCAGCATTTT.

A single count supports this clone. The same CDR3 can be traced to other DNA sequences in this sample. The chain recombines TRBV19 with TRBJ1-4; 7 nucleotides line up with TRBD1. Germline assignment: CDR1 LNHDA and CDR2 SQIVND (reference sequence). J was trimmed by 0 bases and V by 5 bases; bases with no gene match: 3. The length of the CDR3 is 15 residues. The CDR3 loop reads CASSPGTATNEKLFF. The CDR3, as DNA: TGTGCCAGTAGTCCGGGGACAGCAACTAATGAAAAACTGTTTTTT. Full variable domain (rest looked up from reference TRBV19 and TRBJ1-4): DGGITQSPKYLFRKEGQNVTLSCEQNLNHDAMYWYRQDPGQGLRLIYYSQIVNDFQKGDIAEGYSVSREKKESFPLTVTSAQKNPTAFYLCASSPGTATNEKLFFGSGTQLSVL.

The chain couples TRBV3-1 (or the pseudogene TRBV3-2) to TRBJ1-4; possible D gene TRBD1, 5 bases. The ends were cut back, 4 bases at V and 0 bases at J, with 9 bases in the middle. Germline CDR1 reads LGHDT; CDR2 reads YNNKEL (reference sequence). The CDR3 is 15 amino acids. This CDR3 reads CASSRQTATNEKLFF. The CDR3 DNA reads TGTGCCAGCAGCCGACAGACTGCAACTAATGAAAAACTGTTTTTT.

This rearrangement joins TRBV3-1 (or the pseudogene TRBV3-2) to TRBJ1-1, with 7 bases matching TRBD1. V was pared by 3 bases and J by 12 bases, with 10 bases of the junction left unmatched. CDR3 length equals 13 residues. Germline V lookup: CDR1 LGHDT, CDR2 YNNKEL (reference sequence). The CDR3 loop reads CASSHHDRERTFF. CDR3 nucleotides: TGTGCCAGCAGCCACCACGACAGGGAGAGGACTTTCTTT.

The V call is TRBV2, the J call TRBJ1-4; 7 nucleotides align to TRBD1. This CDR3 contains 13 residues. Losses at the gene ends were 4 bases for V and 5 bases for J; bases not matched to a gene: 1. Per germline, CDR1 SNHLY and CDR2 FYNNEI. In DNA, the CDR3 is TGTGCCAGCAGTGCGGACAGGAATGAAAAACTGTTTTTT. Translating it yields CASSADRNEKLFF.

The chain is built from TRBV7-9 and TRBJ2-5, with 8 bases identical to TRBD1. The CDR3 has 15 amino acids. Germline V gene data show CDR1 as SEHNR and CDR2 as FQNEAQ (reference sequence). J gave up 2 bases and V 4 bases, and 6 bases lay outside the gene matches. The CDR3 nucleotides read TGTGCCAGCAGCTCTGGACAGGGCCTTCAAGAGACCCAGTACTTC. Translated, it gives CASSSGQGLQETQYF.

The chain links TRBV7-9 to TRBJ2-1, with a tentative D call TRBD1 (6 bases). The CDR3 consists of 14 residues. In germline, CDR1 is SEHNR, CDR2 FQNEAQ (reference sequence). V lost 3 bases, J lost 5 bases, and 11 bases lay in between. The CDR3 sequence: CASSFRDTHNEQFF. The CDR3 bases are TGTGCCAGCAGCTTCCGGGACACCCACAATGAGCAGTTCTTC.

J is TRBJ1-2 and V is TRBV30; unclear D gene. V gave up 0 bases and J gave up 5 bases, with 7 bases separating them. Germline V gives CDR1 GTSNPN, CDR2 SVGIG (reference sequence). The CDR3 totals 12 residues. The CDR3 sequence is CAWSVGRYGYTF. CDR3 nucleotide sequence: TGTGCCTGGAGTGTAGGGAGGTATGGCTACACCTTC.

This chain uses TRBV6-5 with TRBJ1-1; 7 bases are a match to TRBD1. Germline CDR1 reads MNHEY; CDR2 reads SVGAGI. V gave up 1 base and J gave up 10 bases; unmatched junction bases: 9. This CDR3 region has 14 residues. CDR3 sequence: CASSYYRGGTGAFF. CDR3 DNA: TGTGCCAGCAGTTACTACAGGGGCGGTACGGGAGCTTTCTTT.

A note on this clone: This same CDR3 is encoded by further DNA sequences in the sample. Written as DNA, the CDR3 is TGTGCCAGCAGCTTAGCTCGGGGAACGGAGACCCAGTACTTC. Translation: CASSLARGTETQYF. This chain links TRBV7-2 with TRBJ2-5, with D possibly matching TRBD2 (5 bases). Trimming shortened V by 0 bases and J by 5 bases, and 10 bases separated the two germline ends. Germline CDR1 is SGHTA and CDR2 is FQGNSA. This CDR3 has 14 amino acids.